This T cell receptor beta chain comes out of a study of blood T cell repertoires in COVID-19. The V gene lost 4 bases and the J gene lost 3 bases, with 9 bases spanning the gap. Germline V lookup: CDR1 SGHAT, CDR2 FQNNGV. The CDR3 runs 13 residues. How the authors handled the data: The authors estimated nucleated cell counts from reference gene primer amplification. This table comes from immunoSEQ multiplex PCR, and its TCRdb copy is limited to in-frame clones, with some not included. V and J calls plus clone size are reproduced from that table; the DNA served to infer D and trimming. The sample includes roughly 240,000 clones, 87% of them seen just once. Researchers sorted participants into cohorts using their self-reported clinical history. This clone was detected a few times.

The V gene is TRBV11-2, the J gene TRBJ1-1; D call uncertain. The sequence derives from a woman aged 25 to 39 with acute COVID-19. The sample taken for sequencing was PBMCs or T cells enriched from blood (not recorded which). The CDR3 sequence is CASSWVRDTEAFF. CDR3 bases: TGTGCCAGCAGCTGGGTGCGGGACACTGAAGCTTTCTTT.